This T cell receptor (beta chain) was profiled in a study of PD-1 blockade in classical Hodgkin lymphoma. The wider study: Nivolumab dosing for patients was 3 mg/kg, administered intravenously every 2 weeks. Study findings and constraints: Baseline TCR diversity was reportedly lower in newly diagnosed patients than healthy donors. Whoever responded completely had baseline diversity much like that seen in newly diagnosed patients.

This CDR3 region has 20 residues. Each of the patients experienced relapse following autologous stem cell transplantation, and their brentuximab vedotin exposure differed. The best responses consisted of complete response, partial response or progressive disease. Data came from immunoSEQ multiplex PCR; TCRdb stores just in-frame clones and leaves some out. The sample consists of tens of thousands of clones, around 80% of them appearing once. Worth noting for this clone: Its antigen is unknown.

The chain recombines TRBV21-1 with TRBJ2-7; the table's TRBD1 call for D was not verified on the DNA. TRBV21-1 is assigned pseudogene status. This TCR was recovered from a human donor with classical Hodgkin lymphoma. The sequencing used peripheral blood mononuclear cells (PBMCs), collected before the second cycle of nivolumab. CDR3 residues: CASSKGVSGQGVQSSYEQYF. The CDR3 DNA follows: TGTGCCAGCAGCAAAGGGGTTTCAGGACAGGGGGTGCAGAGCTCCTACGAGCAGTACTTC.